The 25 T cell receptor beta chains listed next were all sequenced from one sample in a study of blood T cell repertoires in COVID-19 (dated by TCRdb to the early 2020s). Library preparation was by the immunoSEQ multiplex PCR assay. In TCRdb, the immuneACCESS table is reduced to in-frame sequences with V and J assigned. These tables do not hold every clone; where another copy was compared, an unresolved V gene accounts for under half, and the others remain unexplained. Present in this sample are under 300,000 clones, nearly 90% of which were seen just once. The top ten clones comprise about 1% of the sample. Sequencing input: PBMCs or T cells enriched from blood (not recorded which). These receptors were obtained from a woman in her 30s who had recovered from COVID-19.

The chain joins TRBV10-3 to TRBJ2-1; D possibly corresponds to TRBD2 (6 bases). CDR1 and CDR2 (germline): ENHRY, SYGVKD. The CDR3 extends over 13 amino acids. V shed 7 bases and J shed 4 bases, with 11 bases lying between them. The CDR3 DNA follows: TGTGCCATCATGGGCGGGGCTTACAATGAGCAGTTCTTC. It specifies CAIMGGAYNEQFF.

CDR3: CASSVDDRIRGNEQYF. The DNA of the CDR3 is TGTGCCAGCAGCGTCGACGACAGGATCAGAGGTAACGAGCAGTACTTC. The chain joins TRBV9 to TRBJ2-7; D is possibly TRBD1 (6 bases). Trimming shortened V by 2 bases and J by 5 bases, and 20 bases separated the two germline ends. This CDR3 region has 16 residues. In germline, CDR1 is SGDLS, CDR2 YYNGEE.

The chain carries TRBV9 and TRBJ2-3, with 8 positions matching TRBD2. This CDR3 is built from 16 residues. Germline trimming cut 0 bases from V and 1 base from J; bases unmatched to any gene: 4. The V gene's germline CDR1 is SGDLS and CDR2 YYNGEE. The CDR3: CASSVEAGAGTDTQYF. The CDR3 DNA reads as TGTGCCAGCAGCGTAGAAGCGGGAGCAGGCACAGATACGCAGTATTTT.

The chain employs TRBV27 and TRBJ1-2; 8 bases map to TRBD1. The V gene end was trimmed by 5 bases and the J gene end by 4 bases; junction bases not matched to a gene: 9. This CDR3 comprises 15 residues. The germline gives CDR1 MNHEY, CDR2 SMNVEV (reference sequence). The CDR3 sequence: CASSPPDRVGYGYTF. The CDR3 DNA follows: TGTGCCAGCAGTCCCCCGGACAGGGTTGGCTATGGCTACACCTTC.

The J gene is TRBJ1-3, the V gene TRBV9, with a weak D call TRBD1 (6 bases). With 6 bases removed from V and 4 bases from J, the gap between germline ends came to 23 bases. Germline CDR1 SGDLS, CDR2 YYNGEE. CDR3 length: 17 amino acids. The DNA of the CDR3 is TGTGCCAGCAACGACCGATACAGGGCCTGCGGAGGAAACACCATATATTTT. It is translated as CASNDRYRACGGNTIYF.

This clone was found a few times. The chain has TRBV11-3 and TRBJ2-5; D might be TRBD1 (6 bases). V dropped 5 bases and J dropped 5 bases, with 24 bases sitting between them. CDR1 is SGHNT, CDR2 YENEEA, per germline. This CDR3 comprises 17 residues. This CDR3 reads CASSARSGQSGTETQYF. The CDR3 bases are TGTGCCAGCAGCGCCCGCTCAGGACAGTCGGGGACGGAGACCCAGTACTTC.

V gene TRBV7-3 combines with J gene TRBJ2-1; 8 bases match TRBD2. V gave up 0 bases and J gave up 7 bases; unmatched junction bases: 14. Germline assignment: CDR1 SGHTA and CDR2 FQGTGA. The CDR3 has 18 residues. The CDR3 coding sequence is TGTGCCAGCAGCTTAACCCGGACTCCTAGCGGGCTTGGTAATGAGCAGTTCTTC. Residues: CASSLTRTPSGLGNEQFF.

The CDR3 loop is CASSQEYSSYNEQFF. The CDR3, as DNA: TGCGCCAGCAGCCAAGAGTACAGCTCCTACAATGAGCAGTTCTTC. The genes are TRBV4-1 and TRBJ2-1, with D hard to call. V lost 0 bases and J lost 0, with 6 bases in between. CDR1 and CDR2 from the germline V gene are MGHRA and YSYEKL. The CDR3 totals 15 residues.

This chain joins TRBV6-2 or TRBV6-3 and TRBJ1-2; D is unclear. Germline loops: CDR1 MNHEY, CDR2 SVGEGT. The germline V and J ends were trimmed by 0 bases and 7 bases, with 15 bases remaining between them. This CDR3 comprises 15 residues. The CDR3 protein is CASSYSSVPGGGYTF. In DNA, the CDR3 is TGTGCCAGCAGTTACTCGTCGGTCCCTGGCGGTGGCTACACCTTC.

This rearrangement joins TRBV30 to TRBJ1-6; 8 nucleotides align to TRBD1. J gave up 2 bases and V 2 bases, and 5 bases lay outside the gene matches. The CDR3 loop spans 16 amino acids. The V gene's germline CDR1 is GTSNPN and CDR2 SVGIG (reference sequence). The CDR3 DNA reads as TGTGCCTGGAGTACCGAGGACAGGGCCTATAATTCACCCCTCCACTTT. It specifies CAWSTEDRAYNSPLHF.

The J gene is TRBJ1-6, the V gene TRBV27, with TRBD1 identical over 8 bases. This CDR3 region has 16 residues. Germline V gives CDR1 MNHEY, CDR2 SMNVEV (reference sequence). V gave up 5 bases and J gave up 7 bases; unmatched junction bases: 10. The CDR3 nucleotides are TGTGCCAGCAGTCCCGCCCGGACAGGGAAAAATTCACCCCTCCACTTT. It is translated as CASSPARTGKNSPLHF.

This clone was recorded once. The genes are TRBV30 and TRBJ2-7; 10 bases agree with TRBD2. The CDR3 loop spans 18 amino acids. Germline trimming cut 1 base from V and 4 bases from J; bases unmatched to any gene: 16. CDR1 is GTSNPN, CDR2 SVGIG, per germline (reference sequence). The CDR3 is CAWSAKGNSGRPAYEQYF. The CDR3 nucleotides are TGTGCCTGGAGTGCTAAGGGGAATAGCGGGAGGCCGGCTTACGAGCAGTACTTC. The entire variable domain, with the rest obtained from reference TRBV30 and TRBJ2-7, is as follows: SQTIHQWPATLVQPVGSPLSLECTVEGTSNPNLYWYRQAAGRGLQLLFYSVGIGQISSEVPQNLSASRPQDRQFILSSKKLLLSDSGFYLCAWSAKGNSGRPAYEQYFGPGTRLTVT.

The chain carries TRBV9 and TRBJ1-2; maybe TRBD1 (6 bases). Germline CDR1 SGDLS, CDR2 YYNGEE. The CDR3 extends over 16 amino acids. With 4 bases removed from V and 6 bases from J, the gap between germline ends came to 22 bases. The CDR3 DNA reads TGTGCCAGCAGCCAGATACAGGGTCCTTACTACAATGGCTACACCTTC. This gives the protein CASSQIQGPYYNGYTF.

CDR3 sequence (DNA): TGTGCCAGCAGCTTATATTCTTGGACAGGTTCCTACGAGCAGTACTTC. Encoded protein: CASSLYSWTGSYEQYF. V and J are TRBV11-2 and TRBJ2-7; 7 nucleotides line up with TRBD1. Germline loops: CDR1 SGHAT, CDR2 FQNNGV. This CDR3 spans 16 amino acids. V was pared by 2 bases and J by 1 base, with 8 bases of the junction left unmatched.

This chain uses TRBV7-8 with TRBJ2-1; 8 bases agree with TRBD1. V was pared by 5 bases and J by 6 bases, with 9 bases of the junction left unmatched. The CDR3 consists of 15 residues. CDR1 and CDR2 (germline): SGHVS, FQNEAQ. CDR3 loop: CASSEHQGAVNEQFF. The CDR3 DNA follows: TGTGCCAGCAGCGAACACCAGGGGGCGGTCAATGAGCAGTTCTTC.

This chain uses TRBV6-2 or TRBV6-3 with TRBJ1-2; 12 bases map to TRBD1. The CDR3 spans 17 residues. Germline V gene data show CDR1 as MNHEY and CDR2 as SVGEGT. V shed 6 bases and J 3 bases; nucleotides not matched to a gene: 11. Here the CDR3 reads CASSNRDRGRFDYGYTF. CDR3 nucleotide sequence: TGTGCCAGCAGCAACCGGGACAGGGGGCGATTCGACTATGGCTACACCTTC.

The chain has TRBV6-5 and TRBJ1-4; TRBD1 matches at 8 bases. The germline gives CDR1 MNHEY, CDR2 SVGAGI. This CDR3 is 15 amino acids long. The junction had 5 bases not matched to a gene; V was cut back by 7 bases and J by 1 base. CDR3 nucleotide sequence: TGTGCCAGCACGGACAGGGCTGGAACTAATGAAAAACTGTTTTTT. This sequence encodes CASTDRAGTNEKLFF.

The CDR3 region is CASSIVRPFGRIYNQPQHF. In nucleotides, the CDR3 is TGTGCCAGTAGTATAGTTCGCCCCTTTGGGAGGATCTACAATCAGCCCCAGCATTTT. The chain has TRBV19 and TRBJ1-5, with no clear D. Per the germline V gene, CDR1 is LNHDA and CDR2 is SQIVND (reference sequence). CDR3 length: 19 residues. Deletions cut 1 base from V and 3 bases from J, with 22 bases between.

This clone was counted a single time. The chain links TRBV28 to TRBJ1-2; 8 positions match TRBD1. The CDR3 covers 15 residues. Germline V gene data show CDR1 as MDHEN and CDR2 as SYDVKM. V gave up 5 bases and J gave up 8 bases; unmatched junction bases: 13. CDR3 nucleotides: TGTGCCAGCAGTCTCGACAGGGGCGCCGTATTAGGCTACACCTTC. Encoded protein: CASSLDRGAVLGYTF.

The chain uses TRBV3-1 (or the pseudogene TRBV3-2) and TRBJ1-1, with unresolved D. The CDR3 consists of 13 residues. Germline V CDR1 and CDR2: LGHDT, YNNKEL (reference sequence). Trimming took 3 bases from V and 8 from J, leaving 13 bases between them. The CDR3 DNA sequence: TGTGCCAGCAGCCAGCCGGGATCCGCGGAAGCTTTCTTT. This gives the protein CASSQPGSAEAFF.

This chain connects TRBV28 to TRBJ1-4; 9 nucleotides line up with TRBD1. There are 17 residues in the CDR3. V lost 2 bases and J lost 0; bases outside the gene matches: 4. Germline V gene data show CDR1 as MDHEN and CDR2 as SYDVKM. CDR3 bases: TGTGCCAGCAGTTTAGGACAGGGGAGGGCAACTAATGAAAAACTGTTTTTT. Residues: CASSLGQGRATNEKLFF.

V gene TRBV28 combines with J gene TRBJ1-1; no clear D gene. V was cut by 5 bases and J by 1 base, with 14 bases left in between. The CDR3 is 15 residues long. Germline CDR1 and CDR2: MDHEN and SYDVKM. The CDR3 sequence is CASSPPEGKNTEAFF. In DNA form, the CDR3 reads TGTGCCAGCAGTCCTCCTGAGGGTAAGAACACTGAAGCTTTCTTT.

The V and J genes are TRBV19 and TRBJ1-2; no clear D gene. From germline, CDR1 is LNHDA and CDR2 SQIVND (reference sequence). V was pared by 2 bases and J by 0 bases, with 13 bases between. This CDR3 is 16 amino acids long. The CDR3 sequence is CASSIKAGAANYGYTF. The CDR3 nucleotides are TGTGCCAGTAGTATAAAGGCAGGCGCTGCTAACTATGGCTACACCTTC. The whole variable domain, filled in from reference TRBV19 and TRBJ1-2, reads DGGITQSPKYLFRKEGQNVTLSCEQNLNHDAMYWYRQDPGQGLRLIYYSQIVNDFQKGDIAEGYSVSREKKESFPLTVTSAQKNPTAFYLCASSIKAGAANYGYTFGSGTRLTVV.

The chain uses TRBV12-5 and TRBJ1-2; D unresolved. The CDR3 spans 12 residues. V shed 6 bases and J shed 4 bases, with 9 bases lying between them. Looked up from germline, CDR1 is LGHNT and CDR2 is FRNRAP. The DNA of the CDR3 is TGTGCTAGTGGCGACTCGCTCTATGGCTACACCTTC. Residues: CASGDSLYGYTF.

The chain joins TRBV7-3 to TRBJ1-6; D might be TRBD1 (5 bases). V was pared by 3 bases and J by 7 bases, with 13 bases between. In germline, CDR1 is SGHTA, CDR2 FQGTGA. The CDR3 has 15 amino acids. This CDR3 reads CASSLTVDRNSPLHF. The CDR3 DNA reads TGTGCCAGCAGCTTGACAGTCGATAGAAATTCACCCCTCCACTTT.